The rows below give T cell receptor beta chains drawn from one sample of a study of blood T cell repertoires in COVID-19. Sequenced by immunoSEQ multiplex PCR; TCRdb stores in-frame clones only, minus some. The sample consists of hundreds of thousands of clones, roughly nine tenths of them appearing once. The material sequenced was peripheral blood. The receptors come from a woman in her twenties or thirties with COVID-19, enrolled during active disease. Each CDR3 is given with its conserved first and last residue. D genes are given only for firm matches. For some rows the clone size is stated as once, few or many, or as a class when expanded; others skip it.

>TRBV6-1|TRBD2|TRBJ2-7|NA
TGTGCCAGCAGTGAAAGGGGACTAGGGTTTTACTCCTACGAGCAGTACTTC
CASSERGLGFYSYEQYF
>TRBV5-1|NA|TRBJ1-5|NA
TGCGCCAGCAGCTTGTCGGGGTCTCAGCCCCAGCATTTT
CASSLSGSQPQHF
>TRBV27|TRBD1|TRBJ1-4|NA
TGTGCCAGCAGTTTAGGACAGGGGATCGTGCGTGAAAAACTGTTTTTT
CASSLGQGIVREKLFF
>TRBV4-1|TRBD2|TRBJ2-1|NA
TGCGCCAGCAGCCAAGATCCGGGAGGGGGGGCGTACAATGAGCAGTTCTTC
CASSQDPGGGAYNEQFF
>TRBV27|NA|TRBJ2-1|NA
TGTGCCAGCAGTTTATCAACTTTCGATGAGCAGTTCTTC
CASSLSTFDEQFF
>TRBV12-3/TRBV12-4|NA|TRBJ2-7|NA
TGTGCCAGCAGTCCCCAAATCGTCCAGTGGCAGTACTTC
CASSPQIVQWQYF
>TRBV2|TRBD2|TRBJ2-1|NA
TGTGCCAGCGGCGGTAGCCTAATAGCGGGGGTCTACAATGAGCAGTTCTTC
CASGGSLIAGVYNEQFF
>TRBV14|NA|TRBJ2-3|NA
TGTGCCAGCAGCCAAGGACTTTTCCTCACAGATACGCAGTATTTT
CASSQGLFLTDTQYF
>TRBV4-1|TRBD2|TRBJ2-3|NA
TGCGCCAGCAGCCAGGGGAGGGGTTCTAGCACAGATACGCAGTATTTT
CASSQGRGSSTDTQYF
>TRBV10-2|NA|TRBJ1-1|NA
TGCGCCAGCAGTGATCGAGGGATGGGAAACACTGAAGCTTTCTTT
CASSDRGMGNTEAFF
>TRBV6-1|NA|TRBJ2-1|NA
TGTGCCAGCAGTGAAGTGGGCACTTACAATGAGCAGTTCTTC
CASSEVGTYNEQFF
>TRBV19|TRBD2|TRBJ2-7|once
TGTGCCAGTAGTATATTGGCAGGGAGGGGCGAGCAGTACTTC
CASSILAGRGEQYF
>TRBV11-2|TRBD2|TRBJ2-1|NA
TGTGCCAGCAGCTTTAGCGGGGGAACGTACAATGAGCAGTTCTTC
CASSFSGGTYNEQFF
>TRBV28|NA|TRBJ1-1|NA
TGTGCCAGCAGCTTATCTAGGGCTTTCTTT
CASSLSRAFF
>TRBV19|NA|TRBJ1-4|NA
TGTGCCAGTAGTGCCACGGACAGAAATGTTGAAAAACTGTTTTTT
CASSATDRNVEKLFF
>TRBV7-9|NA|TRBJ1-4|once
TGTGCCAGCAGCCCGGACAGACTAACTAATGAAAAACTGTTTTTT
CASSPDRLTNEKLFF
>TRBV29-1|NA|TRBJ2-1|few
TGCAGCGTTGTGGTCGGGAGCGGGTACAATGAGCAGTTCTTC
CSVVVGSGYNEQFF
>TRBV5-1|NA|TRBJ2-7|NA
TGCGCCAGCAGCTTGTGGACACCAATACATACCTACGAGCAGTACTTC
CASSLWTPIHTYEQYF
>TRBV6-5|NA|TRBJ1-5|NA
TGTGCCAGCAGTTACTCGCGGGGGAATCAGCCCCAGCATTTT
CASSYSRGNQPQHF
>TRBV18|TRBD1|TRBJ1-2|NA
TGTGCCAGCTCACCATTAACAGGGGGCTCCTTCTATGGCTACACCTTC
CASSPLTGGSFYGYTF
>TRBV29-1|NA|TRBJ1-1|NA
TGCAGCACGTCGCAGGGGAACACTGAAGCTTTCTTT
CSTSQGNTEAFF
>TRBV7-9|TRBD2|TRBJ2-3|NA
TGTGCCAGCCCGTCGGCGGGGGGGCCGTCCGATACGCAGTATTTT
CASPSAGGPSDTQYF
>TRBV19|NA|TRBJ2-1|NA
TGTGCCAGTAGTATGGACTACGAATTAACCTACAATGAGCAGTTCTTC
CASSMDYELTYNEQFF
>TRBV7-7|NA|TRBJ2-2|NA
TGTGCCAGCAGCTTACGCGGCGTTGACACCGGGGAGCTGTTTTTT
CASSLRGVDTGELFF
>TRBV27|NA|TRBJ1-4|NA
TGTGCCAGCAGTTCTCCGGGACTGAATAATGAAAAACTGTTTTTT
CASSSPGLNNEKLFF
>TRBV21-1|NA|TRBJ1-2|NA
TGTGCCAGCAGCCAAAGGGGTGCGGACTACACCTTC
CASSQRGADYTF
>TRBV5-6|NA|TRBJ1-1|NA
TGTGCCAGCAGTCACCAGGGGAGGGACACTGAAGCTTTCTTT
CASSHQGRDTEAFF